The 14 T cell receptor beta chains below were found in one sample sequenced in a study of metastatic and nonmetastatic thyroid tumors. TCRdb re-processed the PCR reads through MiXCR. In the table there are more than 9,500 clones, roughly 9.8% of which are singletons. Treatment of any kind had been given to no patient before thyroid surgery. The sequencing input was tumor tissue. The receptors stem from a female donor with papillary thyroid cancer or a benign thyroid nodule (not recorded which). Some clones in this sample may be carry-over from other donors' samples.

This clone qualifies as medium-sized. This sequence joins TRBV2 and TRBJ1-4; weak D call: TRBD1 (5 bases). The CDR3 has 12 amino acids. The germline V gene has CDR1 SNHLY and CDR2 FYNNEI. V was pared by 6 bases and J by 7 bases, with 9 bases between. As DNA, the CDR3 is TGTGCCAGCAGGGACACAGGTGAAAAACTGTTTTTT. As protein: CASRDTGEKLFF.

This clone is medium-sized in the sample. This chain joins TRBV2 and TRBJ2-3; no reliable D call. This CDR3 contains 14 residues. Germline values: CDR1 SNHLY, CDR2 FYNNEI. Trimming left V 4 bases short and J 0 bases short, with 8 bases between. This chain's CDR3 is CASSGTASTDTQYF. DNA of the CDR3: TGTGCCAGCAGTGGGACCGCTAGCACAGATACGCAGTATTTT.

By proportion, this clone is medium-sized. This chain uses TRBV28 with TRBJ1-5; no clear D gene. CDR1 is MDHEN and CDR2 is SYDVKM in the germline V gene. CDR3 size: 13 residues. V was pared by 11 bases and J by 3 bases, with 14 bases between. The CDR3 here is CASCNGFNQPQHF. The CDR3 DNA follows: TGTGCCTCATGTAACGGTTTCAATCAGCCCCAGCATTTT.

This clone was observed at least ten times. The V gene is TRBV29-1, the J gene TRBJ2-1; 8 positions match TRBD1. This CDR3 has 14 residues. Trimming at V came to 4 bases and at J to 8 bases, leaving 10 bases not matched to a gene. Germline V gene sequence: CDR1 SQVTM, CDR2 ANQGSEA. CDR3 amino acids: CSVAVTSGGHEQFF. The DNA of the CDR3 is TGCAGCGTTGCGGTTACGTCAGGGGGCCATGAGCAGTTCTTC.

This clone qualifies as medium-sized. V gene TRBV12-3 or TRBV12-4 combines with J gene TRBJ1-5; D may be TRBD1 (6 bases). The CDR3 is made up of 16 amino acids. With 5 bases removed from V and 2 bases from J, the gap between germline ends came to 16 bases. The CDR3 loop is CASSRTEALGNQPQHF. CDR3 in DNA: TGTGCCAGCAGTCGGACAGAGGCCTTGGGCAATCAGCCCCAGCATTTT.

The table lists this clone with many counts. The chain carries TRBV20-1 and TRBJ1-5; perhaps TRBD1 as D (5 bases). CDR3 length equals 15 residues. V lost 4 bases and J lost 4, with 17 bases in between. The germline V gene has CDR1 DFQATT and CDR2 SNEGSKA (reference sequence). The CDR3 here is CSAIFSTTANQPQHF. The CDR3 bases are TGCAGTGCTATCTTCAGTACGACAGCAAATCAGCCCCAGCATTTT.

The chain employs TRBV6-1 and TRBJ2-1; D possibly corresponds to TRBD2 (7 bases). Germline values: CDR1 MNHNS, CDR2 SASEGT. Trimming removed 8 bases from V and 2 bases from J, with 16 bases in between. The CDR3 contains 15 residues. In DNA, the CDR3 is TGTGCCAGCTCCTACGGGGAGGGGGCCTACAATGAGCAGTTCTTC. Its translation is CASSYGEGAYNEQFF.

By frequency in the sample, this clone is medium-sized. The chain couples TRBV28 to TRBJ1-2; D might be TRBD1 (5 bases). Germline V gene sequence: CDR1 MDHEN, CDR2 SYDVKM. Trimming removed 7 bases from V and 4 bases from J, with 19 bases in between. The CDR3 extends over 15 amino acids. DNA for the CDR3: TGTGCCAGCATCAGCGCAGGGACCCTCTTCTATGGCTACACCTTC. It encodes CASISAGTLFYGYTF.

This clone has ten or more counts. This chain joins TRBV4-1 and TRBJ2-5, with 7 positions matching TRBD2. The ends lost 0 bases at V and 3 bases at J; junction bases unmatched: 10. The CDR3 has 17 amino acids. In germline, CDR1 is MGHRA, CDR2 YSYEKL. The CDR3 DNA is TGCGCCAGCAGCCAAGACGACGGGGGGAAAGGAGAAGAGACCCAGTACTTC. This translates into CASSQDDGGKGEETQYF.

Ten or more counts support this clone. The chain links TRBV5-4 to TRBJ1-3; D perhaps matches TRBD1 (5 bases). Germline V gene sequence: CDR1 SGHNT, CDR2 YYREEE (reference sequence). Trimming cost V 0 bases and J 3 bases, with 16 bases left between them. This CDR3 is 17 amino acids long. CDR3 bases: TGTGCCAGCAGCTTGGGTCCCCATTTGGGGCTTGGAAACACCATATATTTT. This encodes CASSLGPHLGLGNTIYF.

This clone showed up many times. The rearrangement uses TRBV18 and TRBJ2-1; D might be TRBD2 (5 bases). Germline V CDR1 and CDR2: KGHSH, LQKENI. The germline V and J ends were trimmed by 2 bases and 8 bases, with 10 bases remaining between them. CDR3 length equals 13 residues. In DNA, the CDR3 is TGTGCCAGCTCACCAAGGTTCGGGGATGAGCAGTTCTTC. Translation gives CASSPRFGDEQFF.

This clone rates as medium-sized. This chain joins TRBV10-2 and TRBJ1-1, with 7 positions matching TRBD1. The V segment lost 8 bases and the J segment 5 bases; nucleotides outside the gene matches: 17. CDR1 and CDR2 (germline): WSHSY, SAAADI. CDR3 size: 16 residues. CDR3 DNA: TGCGCCAGCCTACGCCGACGAGGCCAGGGGGGAACTGAAGCTTTCTTT. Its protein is CASLRRRGQGGTEAFF.

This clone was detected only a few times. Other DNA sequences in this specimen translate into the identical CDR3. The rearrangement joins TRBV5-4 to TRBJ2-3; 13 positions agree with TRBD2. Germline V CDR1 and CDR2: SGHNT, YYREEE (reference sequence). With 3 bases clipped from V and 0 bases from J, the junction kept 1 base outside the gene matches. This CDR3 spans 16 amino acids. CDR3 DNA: TGTGCCAGCAGCTCGGGACTAGCGGGGAGCACAGATACGCAGTATTTT. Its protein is CASSSGLAGSTDTQYF.

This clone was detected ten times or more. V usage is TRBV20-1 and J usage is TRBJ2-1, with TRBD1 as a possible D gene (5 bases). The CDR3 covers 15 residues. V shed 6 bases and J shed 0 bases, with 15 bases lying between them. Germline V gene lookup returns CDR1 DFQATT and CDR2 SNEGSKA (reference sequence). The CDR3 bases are TGCAGTGCCAGACAGTTTTATCGCTCCTACAATGAGCAGTTCTTC. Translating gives CSARQFYRSYNEQFF.